The subject of this entry is one TCR beta chain. The target antigen is unknown. One end of the junction varies from germline; a read error may be responsible. The data derive from a study of shared clonotypes between healthy human individuals. The method was immunoSEQ multiplex PCR; TCRdb's version includes in-frame clones alone and lacks a portion of them. Seen here are 1.6 million or so clones, around 98.5% observed once, and the top ten hold about 0.4%. General observations from the study: Around 4.9% of naive CD4 clonotypes were shared across a few donors. Naive subsets, compared against memory subsets, generally had larger estimated richness values.

Per germline, CDR1 MNHEY and CDR2 SMNVEV (reference sequence). This CDR3 region has 15 residues. Material: naive CD4+ T cells sorted from blood. The sample's subset: CD45RA+ positively selected. This clonotype was obtained from a man aged 25 to 45 in good health. The chain is built from TRBV27 and TRBJ1-5; 11 bases match TRBD1. The CDR3 nucleotides are TGTGCCAGCAGTGGGGGGACAGGGGGGAATCGGCCCCAGCATTTT. Its protein is CASSGGTGGNRPQHF.